A selection of T cell receptor beta chains follows, all from one sample in a study of glioma-infiltrating T cells. One entry per CDR3 protein results from TCRdb running MiXCR on the multiplex PCR reads. The data hold 300,000 to 450,000 distinct CDR3 sequences, with about 40% observed a single time. Sequencing was performed on glioma tissue, nonneoplastic brain tissue, or PBMCs (not recorded which). The receptor source for this set is a human donor with low-grade glioma or glioblastoma, undergoing nonglioma brain surgery, or in good health (not recorded which). CDR3s include the opening cysteine and the closing phenylalanine or tryptophan. Fields, in order: D gene, J gene, V gene, CDR3 protein. D genes are given only for firm matches.

TRBD2 | TRBJ2-7 | TRBV4-1 | CASSRGLAEDYEQYF
NA | TRBJ2-5 | TRBV7-9 | CASSPDPEAEYF
NA | TRBJ1-5 | TRBV6-1 | CASSERKNQPQHF
NA | TRBJ1-2 | TRBV5-4 | CASSLVTGHYGYTF
TRBD1 | TRBJ2-7 | TRBV7-2 | CASSFRDSPFYEQYF
NA | TRBJ1-1 | TRBV6-1 | CASSYGGPIEAAFF
TRBD2 | TRBJ2-7 | TRBV28 | CASQATSGSWWFYEQYF
NA | TRBJ2-1 | TRBV9 | CASSVGPEQFF
NA | TRBJ1-5 | TRBV2 | CASSAYESTSNQPQHF
TRBD1 | TRBJ1-1 | TRBV7-2 | CASSNRQGNTEAFF
TRBD1 | TRBJ2-7 | TRBV6-1 | CASSPGQGVVEQYF
NA | TRBJ2-2 | TRBV6-5 | CASSPPPVNTGELFF
NA | TRBJ1-1 | TRBV6-2/TRBV6-3 | CASSYWLTDTEAFF
NA | TRBJ1-2 | TRBV20-1 | CSASMQGGYGYTF
NA | TRBJ1-5 | TRBV7-8 | CASSYLGREGNQPQHF
TRBD1 | TRBJ2-7 | TRBV20-1 | CSARSYLGQPPSSYEQYF
NA | TRBJ2-7 | TRBV28 | CASSAPVAAQAVYEQYF
TRBD1 | TRBJ1-1 | TRBV27 | CASSFLAGGTEAFF
NA | TRBJ2-7 | TRBV20-1 | CSAREATGTCYEQYF
NA | TRBJ1-1 | TRBV18 | CASSPERQQNTEAFF
NA | TRBJ1-3 | TRBV20-1 | CSARDRTSSGNTIYF
TRBD1 | TRBJ1-1 | TRBV28 | CASRAGQGRGKTEAFF
NA | TRBJ1-3 | TRBV20-1 | CSASPPQGGSGNTMYF
TRBD2 | TRBJ2-7 | TRBV25-1 | CASAKLAGFSYEQYF
TRBD1 | TRBJ1-5 | TRBV20-1 | CSALGQGRDNQPQHF
NA | TRBJ1-5 | TRBV2 | CASKWEVNQPQHF